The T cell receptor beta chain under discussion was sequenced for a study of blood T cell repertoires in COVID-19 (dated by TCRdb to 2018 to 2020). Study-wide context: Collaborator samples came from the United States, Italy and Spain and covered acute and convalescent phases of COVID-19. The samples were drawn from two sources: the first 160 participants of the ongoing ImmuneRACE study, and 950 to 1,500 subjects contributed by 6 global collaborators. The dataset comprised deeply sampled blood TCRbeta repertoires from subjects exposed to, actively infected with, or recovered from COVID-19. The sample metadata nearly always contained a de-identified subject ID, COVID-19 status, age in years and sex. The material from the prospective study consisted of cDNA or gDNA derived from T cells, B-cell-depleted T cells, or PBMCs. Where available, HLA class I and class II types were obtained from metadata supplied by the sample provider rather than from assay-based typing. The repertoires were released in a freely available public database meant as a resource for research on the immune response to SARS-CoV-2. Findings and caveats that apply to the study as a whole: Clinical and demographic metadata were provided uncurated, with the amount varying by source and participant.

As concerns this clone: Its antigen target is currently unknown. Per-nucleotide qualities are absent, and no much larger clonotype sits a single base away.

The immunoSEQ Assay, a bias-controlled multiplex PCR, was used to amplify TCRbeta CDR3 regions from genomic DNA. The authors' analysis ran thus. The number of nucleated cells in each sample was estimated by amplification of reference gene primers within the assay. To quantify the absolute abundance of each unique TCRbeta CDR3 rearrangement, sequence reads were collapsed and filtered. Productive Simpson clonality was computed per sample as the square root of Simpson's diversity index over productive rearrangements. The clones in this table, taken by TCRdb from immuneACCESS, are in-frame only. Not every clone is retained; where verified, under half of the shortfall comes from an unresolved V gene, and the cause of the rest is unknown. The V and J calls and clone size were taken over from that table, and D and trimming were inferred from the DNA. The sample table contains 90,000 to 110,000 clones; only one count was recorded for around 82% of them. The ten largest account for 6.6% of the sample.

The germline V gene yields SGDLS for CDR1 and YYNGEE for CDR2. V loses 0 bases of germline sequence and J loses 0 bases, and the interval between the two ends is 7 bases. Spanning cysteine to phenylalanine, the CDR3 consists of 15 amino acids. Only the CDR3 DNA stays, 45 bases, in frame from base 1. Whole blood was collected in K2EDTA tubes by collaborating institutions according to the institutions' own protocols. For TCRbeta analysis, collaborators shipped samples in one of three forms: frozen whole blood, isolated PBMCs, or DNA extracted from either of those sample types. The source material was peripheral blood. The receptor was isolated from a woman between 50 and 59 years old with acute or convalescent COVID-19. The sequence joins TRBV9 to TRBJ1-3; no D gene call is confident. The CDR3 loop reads CASSVAAGSGNTIYF. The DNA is TGTGCCAGCAGCGTAGCCGCAGGCTCTGGAAACACCATATATTTT.